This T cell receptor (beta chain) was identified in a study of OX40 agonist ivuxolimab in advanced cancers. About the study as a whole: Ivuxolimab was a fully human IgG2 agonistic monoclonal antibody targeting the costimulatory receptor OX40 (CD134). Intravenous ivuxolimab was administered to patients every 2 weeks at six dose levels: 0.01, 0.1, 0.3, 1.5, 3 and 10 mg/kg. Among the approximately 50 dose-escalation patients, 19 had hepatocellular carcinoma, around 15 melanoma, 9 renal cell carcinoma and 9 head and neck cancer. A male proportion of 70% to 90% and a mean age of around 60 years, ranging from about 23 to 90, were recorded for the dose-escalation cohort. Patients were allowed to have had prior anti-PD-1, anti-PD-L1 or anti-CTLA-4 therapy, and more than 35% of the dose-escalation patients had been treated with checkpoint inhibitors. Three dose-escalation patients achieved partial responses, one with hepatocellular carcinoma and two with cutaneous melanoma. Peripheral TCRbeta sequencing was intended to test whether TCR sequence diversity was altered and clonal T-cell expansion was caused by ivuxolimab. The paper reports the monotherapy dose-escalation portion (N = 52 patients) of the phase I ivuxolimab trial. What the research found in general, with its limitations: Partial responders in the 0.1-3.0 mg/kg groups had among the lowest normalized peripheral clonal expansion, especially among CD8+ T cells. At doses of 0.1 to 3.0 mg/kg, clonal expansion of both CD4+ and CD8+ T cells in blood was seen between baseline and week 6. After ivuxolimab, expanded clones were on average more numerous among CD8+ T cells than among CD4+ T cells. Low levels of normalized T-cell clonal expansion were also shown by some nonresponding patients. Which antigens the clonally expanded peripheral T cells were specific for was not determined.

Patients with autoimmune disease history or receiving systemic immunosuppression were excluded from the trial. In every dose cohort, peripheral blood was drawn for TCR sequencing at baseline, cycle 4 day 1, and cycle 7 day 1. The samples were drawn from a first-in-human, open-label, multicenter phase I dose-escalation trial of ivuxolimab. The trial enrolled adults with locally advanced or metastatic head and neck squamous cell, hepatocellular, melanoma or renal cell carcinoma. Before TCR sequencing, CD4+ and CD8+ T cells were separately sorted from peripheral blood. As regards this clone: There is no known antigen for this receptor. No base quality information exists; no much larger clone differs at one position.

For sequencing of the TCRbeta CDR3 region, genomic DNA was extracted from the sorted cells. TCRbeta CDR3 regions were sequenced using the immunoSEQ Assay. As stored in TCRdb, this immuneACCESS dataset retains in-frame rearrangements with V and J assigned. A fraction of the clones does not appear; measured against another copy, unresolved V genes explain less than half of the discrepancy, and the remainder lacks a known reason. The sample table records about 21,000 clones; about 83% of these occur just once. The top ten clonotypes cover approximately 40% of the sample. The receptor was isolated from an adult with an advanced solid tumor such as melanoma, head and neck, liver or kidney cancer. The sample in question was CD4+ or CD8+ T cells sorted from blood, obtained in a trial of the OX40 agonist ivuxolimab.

The DNA is as follows: TGTGCCAGCAGTTACTCGACCGGGGAGCTGTTTTTT. This gives the protein CASSYSTGELFF. The chain links TRBV6-5 with TRBJ2-2; the D gene assignment is ambiguous. From the cysteine through the phenylalanine, the CDR3 covers 12 amino acids. This entry keeps only the CDR3 DNA: 36 bases, framed from base 1. Deletion took 0 bases off V and 5 bases off J, with a span of 1 base between the germline ends. In the germline V gene, CDR1 corresponds to MNHEY and CDR2 to SVGAGI.